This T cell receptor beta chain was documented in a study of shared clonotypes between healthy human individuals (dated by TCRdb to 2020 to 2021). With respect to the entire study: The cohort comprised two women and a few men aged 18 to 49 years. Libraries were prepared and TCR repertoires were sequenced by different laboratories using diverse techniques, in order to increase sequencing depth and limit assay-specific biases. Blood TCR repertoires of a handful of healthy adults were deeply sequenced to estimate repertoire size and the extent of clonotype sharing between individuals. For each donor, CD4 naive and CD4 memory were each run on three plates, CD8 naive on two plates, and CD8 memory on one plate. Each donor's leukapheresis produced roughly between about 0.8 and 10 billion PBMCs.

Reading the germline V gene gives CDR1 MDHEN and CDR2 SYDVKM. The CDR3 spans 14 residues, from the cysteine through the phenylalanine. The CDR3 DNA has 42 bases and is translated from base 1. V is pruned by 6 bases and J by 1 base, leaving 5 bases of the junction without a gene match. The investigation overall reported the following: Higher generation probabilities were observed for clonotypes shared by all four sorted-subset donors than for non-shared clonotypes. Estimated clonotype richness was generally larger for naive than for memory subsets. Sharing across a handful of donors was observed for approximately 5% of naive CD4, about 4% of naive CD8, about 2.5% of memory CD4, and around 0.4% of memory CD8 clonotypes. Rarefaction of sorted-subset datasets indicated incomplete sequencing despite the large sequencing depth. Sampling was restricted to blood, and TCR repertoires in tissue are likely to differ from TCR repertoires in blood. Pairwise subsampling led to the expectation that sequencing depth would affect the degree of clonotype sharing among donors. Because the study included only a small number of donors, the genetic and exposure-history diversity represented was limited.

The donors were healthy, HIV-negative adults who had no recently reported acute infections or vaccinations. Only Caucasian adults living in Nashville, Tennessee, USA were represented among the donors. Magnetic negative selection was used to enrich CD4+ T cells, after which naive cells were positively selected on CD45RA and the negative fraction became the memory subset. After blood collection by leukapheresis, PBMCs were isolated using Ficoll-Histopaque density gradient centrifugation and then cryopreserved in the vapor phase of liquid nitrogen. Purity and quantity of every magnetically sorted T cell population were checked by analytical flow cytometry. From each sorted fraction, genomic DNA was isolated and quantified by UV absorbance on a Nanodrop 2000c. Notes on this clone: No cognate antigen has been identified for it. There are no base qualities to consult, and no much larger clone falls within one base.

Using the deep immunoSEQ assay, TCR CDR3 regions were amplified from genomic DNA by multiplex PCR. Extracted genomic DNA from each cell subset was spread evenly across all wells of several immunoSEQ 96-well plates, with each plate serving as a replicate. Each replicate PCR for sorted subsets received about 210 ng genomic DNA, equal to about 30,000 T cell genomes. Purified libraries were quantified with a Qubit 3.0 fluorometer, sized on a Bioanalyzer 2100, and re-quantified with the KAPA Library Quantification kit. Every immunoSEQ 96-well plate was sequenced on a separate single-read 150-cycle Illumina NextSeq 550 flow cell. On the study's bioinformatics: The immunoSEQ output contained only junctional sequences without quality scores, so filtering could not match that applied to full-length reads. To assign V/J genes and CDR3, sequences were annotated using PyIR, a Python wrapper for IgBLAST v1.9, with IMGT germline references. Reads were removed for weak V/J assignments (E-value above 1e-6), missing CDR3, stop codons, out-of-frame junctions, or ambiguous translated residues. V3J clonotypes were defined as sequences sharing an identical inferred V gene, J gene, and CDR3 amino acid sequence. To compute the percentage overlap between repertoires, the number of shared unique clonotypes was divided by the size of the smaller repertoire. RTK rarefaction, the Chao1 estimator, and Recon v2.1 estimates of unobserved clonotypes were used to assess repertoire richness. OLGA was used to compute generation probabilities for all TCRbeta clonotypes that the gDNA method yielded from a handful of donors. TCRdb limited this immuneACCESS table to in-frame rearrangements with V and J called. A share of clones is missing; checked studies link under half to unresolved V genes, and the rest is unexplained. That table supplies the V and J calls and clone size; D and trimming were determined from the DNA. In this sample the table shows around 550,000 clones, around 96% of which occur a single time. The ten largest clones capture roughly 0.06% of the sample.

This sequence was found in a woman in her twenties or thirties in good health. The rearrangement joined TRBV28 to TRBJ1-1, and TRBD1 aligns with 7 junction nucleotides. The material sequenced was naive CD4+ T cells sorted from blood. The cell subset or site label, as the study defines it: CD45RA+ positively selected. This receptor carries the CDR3 CASSTGQPNTEAFF. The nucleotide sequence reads TGTGCCAGCAGCACGGGACAGCCGAACACTGAAGCTTTCTTT. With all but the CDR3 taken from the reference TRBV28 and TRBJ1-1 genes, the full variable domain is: DVKVTQSSRYLVKRTGEKVFLECVQDMDHENMFWYRQDPGLGLRLIYFSYDVKMKEKGDIPEGYSVSREKKERFSLILESASTNQTSMYLCASSTGQPNTEAFFGQGTRLTVV.